The rows below give T cell receptor beta chains drawn from one sample of a study of vaccination effects on CD4 cells after COVID-19. For these TCRs, the target antigens are not known. The data were produced by immunoSEQ multiplex PCR, yet TCRdb's version contains in-frame clones alone and is incomplete. Here the sample spans 50,000 to 65,000 clones, over 75% being singletons. The starting material was CD4+ T cells from PBMCs cultured with HCoV-229E spike peptides, obtained before COVID-19 vaccination. The receptors here all came from a human donor who received a COVID-19 vaccine. CDR3s include the opening cysteine and the closing phenylalanine or tryptophan. The order of the fields is CDR3 protein, CDR3 DNA, clone size, D gene, V gene, J gene. A D gene is named only where the DNA matches it firmly. A clone size is listed for some rows: how often the clone was seen (once, few, many), or a class if it is expanded.

CASSLERTGNTEAFF	TGCGCCAGCAGCTTAGAACGGACGGGGAACACTGAAGCTTTCTTT	.	.	TRBV5-1	TRBJ1-1
CASSQPGQGLRRNSPLHF	TGTGCCAGCAGCCAACCGGGACAGGGCTTGAGGCGGAATTCACCCCTCCACTTT	.	.	TRBV12-1	TRBJ1-6
CASSQGAGTQYF	TGTGCCAGCAGCCAAGGGGCGGGTACCCAGTACTTC	once	.	TRBV3-1/TRBV3-2	TRBJ2-5
CASAEVDSPLHF	TGTGCCAGTGCCGAGGTTGATTCACCCCTCCACTTT	.	.	TRBV19	TRBJ1-6
CASKGGGSEDEQFF	TGCGCCAGCAAAGGGGGGGGGAGCGAGGATGAGCAGTTCTTC	once	.	TRBV5-1	TRBJ2-1
CASSGLLETSTDTQYF	TGCGCCAGCAGCGGATTACTGGAAACTAGCACAGATACGCAGTATTTT	.	.	TRBV5-1	TRBJ2-3
CASSLSLSSYNEQFF	TGTGCCAGCAGCTTATCCTTGAGCTCCTACAATGAGCAGTTCTTC	once	.	TRBV7-7	TRBJ2-1
CASQRGANTGELFF	TGTGCCAGCCAGAGAGGGGCCAACACCGGGGAGCTGTTTTTT	.	.	TRBV2	TRBJ2-2
CSASTSSRGEKETQYF	TGCAGTGCTAGTACCTCTTCGCGGGGGGAAAAAGAGACCCAGTACTTC	.	TRBD2	TRBV20-1	TRBJ2-5
CASSGIGNTEAFF	TGTGCCAGCAGTGGAATCGGGAACACTGAAGCTTTCTTT	.	.	TRBV25-1	TRBJ1-1
CASGLVHSNQPQHF	TGTGCTAGTGGTTTGGTACATTCCAATCAGCCCCAGCATTTT	.	.	TRBV12-5	TRBJ1-5
CASSLEVGSNQPQHF	TGCGCCAGCAGCTTGGAAGTCGGCAGTAATCAGCCCCAGCATTTT	.	.	TRBV5-1	TRBJ1-5
CASSLDRGGTTDTQYF	TGCGCCAGCAGCCTAGACCGGGGGGGAACCACAGATACGCAGTATTTT	.	TRBD2	TRBV4-3	TRBJ2-3
CASSEGVQPQHF	TGTGCCAGCAGTGAGGGAGTTCAGCCCCAGCATTTT	.	.	TRBV6-4	TRBJ1-5
CSASSRTGGRDEQFF	TGCAGTGCTAGTTCAAGGACAGGGGGCAGGGATGAGCAGTTCTTC	.	TRBD1	TRBV20-1	TRBJ2-1
CASSFDTDTQYF	TGCGCCAGCAGCTTTGACACAGATACGCAGTATTTT	.	.	TRBV5-1	TRBJ2-3
CASSPAAGLNTGELFF	TGTGCCAGCAGCCCTGCAGCGGGTCTTAACACCGGGGAGCTGTTTTTT	.	.	TRBV7-6	TRBJ2-2
CASSPSGSRGSYNEQFF	TGCGCCAGCAGCCCCTCCGGCTCTCGGGGCTCCTACAATGAGCAGTTCTTC	.	.	TRBV4-3	TRBJ2-1
CASSYSPGQRNYGYTF	TGTGCCAGCAGTTACTCCCCGGGACAGAGAAACTATGGCTACACCTTC	.	TRBD1	TRBV6-5	TRBJ1-2
CASSPRDPSTGELFF	TGTGCCAGCTCACCCAGGGACCCGAGCACCGGGGAGCTGTTTTTT	.	.	TRBV18	TRBJ2-2
CSVSRTGGTGANVLTF	TGCAGCGTTTCCCGGACAGGGGGTACTGGGGCCAACGTCCTGACTTTC	.	TRBD1	TRBV29-1	TRBJ2-6
CASSPIRETQYF	TGTGCCAGCAGCCCTATCCGAGAGACCCAGTACTTC	.	.	TRBV6-2/TRBV6-3	TRBJ2-5
CASSQDDRASTF	TGTGCCAGCAGCCAAGACGACAGGGCGAGTACCTTC	.	TRBD1	TRBV3-1/TRBV3-2	TRBJ1-2
CATRTGLAGGRKTQYF	TGTGCCACCAGGACGGGACTAGCGGGGGGGCGGAAGACCCAGTACTTC	.	TRBD2	TRBV15	TRBJ2-5
CASSKAGGLAGDTGELFF	TGTGCCAGCAGCAAAGCGGGCGGACTAGCGGGAGACACCGGGGAGCTGTTTTTT	.	.	TRBV21-1	TRBJ2-2
CSASGGDQAFF	TGCAGTGCTAGCGGCGGGGATCAAGCTTTCTTT	.	.	TRBV20-1	TRBJ1-1
CASSYSGRGMNTEAFF	TGTGCCAGCAGTTACTCGGGTCGGGGAATGAACACTGAAGCTTTCTTT	.	.	TRBV6-5	TRBJ1-1
CASSQDMSSYNEQFF	TGTGCCAGCAGCCAGGACATGAGCTCCTACAATGAGCAGTTCTTC	.	.	TRBV7-2	TRBJ2-1
CASSYAPEAGDQPQHF	TGTGCCAGCAGTTACGCCCCGGAGGCAGGAGATCAGCCCCAGCATTTT	.	.	TRBV6-2/TRBV6-3	TRBJ1-5
CASISAGAGNEQFF	TGTGCCAGCATCTCAGCGGGGGCAGGGAATGAGCAGTTCTTC	.	TRBD2	TRBV28	TRBJ2-1
CASSLIGGGETQYF	TGCGCCAGCAGCTTAATCGGGGGGGGAGAGACCCAGTACTTC	.	TRBD2	TRBV5-1	TRBJ2-5
CASSLGLAGGPWETQYF	TGCGCCAGCAGCTTGGGACTAGCGGGGGGGCCCTGGGAGACCCAGTACTTC	.	TRBD2	TRBV5-1	TRBJ2-5
CASSQTGLQNTGELFF	TGTGCCAGCTCACAAACCGGGCTCCAGAACACCGGGGAGCTGTTTTTT	.	.	TRBV18	TRBJ2-2
CATSRDQGAGYNEKLFF	TGTGCCACCAGCAGAGATCAGGGGGCCGGCTATAATGAAAAACTGTTTTTT	once	TRBD1	TRBV15	TRBJ1-4
CASSPGGLNQPQHF	TGTGCCAGCAGCCCAGGGGGCCTTAATCAGCCCCAGCATTTT	once	TRBD1	TRBV11-2	TRBJ1-5
CASSSRTVSSYNSPLHF	TGTGCCAGCAGTTCCCGGACGGTTAGCTCCTATAATTCACCCCTCCACTTT	.	.	TRBV2	TRBJ1-6
CASRSGQDQNIQYF	TGTGCCAGCAGGTCCGGACAGGATCAAAACATTCAGTACTTC	.	TRBD1	TRBV28	TRBJ2-4
CASSLGGRYQPQHF	TGTGCCAGCTCCTTAGGAGGGCGATATCAGCCCCAGCATTTT	.	.	TRBV28	TRBJ1-5
CASSRGQLEKLFF	TGTGCCAGCAGTAGGGGACAGCTTGAAAAACTGTTTTTT	.	TRBD1	TRBV12-3/TRBV12-4	TRBJ1-4
CSASPSKTQYF	TGCAGTGCCAGTCCCTCGAAGACCCAGTACTTC	.	.	TRBV20-1	TRBJ2-5
CASSLGTANTGELFF	TGTGCCAGCAGCCTAGGGACAGCCAACACCGGGGAGCTGTTTTTT	.	TRBD1	TRBV7-3	TRBJ2-2
CASNRASGETQYF	TGTGCCAGCAACAGGGCCTCCGGGGAGACCCAGTACTTC	.	.	TRBV2	TRBJ2-5
CASSLRTSDVAHTQYF	TGTGCCAGCAGCCTTCGGACTAGCGACGTGGCACATACGCAGTATTTT	.	TRBD2	TRBV7-2	TRBJ2-3
CASSLRPAGDTQYF	TGTGCCAGCAGCTTAAGGCCAGCAGGGGATACGCAGTATTTT	.	.	TRBV7-3	TRBJ2-3
CASSMGTGGEETQYF	TGTGCCAGTAGTATGGGGACAGGGGGAGAAGAGACCCAGTACTTC	.	TRBD1	TRBV19	TRBJ2-5